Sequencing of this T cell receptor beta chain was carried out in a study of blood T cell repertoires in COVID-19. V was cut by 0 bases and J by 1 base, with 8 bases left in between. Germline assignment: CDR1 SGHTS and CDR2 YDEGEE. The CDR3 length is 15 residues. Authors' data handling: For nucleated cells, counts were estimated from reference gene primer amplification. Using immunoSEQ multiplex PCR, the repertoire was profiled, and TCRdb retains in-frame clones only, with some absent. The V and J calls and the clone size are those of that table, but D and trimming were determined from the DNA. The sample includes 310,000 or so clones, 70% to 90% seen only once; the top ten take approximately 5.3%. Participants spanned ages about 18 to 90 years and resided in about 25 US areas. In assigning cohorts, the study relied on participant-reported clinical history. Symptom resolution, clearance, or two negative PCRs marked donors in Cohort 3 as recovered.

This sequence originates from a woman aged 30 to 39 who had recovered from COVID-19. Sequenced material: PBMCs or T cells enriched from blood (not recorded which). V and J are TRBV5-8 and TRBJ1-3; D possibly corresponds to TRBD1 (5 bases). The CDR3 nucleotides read TGTGCCAGCAGCTTGGCCGGGGGGTCTGGAAACACCATATATTTT. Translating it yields CASSLAGGSGNTIYF.